What follows describes a single TCR beta chain. Assay: immunoSEQ multiplex PCR; the TCRdb copy retains only in-frame clones and omits some. In the table there are 120,000 to 150,000 clones, 94% of which are singletons. This record belongs to a study of control samples from healthy donors and cancer patients. V gave up 3 bases and J gave up 7 bases; unmatched junction bases: 14. Germline V lookup: CDR1 GTSNPN, CDR2 SVGIG (reference sequence). The CDR3 sequence is 15 residues long. This TCR was recovered from a man aged 40-55 years in good health. The V call is TRBV30, the J call TRBJ1-2; 7 bases match TRBD1. Sequencing was carried out using blood. Written as DNA, the CDR3 is TGTGCCTGGAGATCGAAGGGACAGATTAAGGCTGGCTACACCTTC. As protein: CAWRSKGQIKAGYTF.